This paragraph covers one TCR beta chain sequence. The antigen remains undetermined. Reprocessing the 5' RACE reads, TCRdb reports a single entry for every CDR3 protein and omits DNA. This listing includes about 150,000 distinct CDR3 sequences. Per the germline V gene, CDR1 is SSHAT and CDR2 is FNYEAQ (reference sequence). The CDR3 loop spans 14 amino acids. The source of the sample is a study of monozygotic twins with inflammatory bowel disease. Study observations and caveats: Lower TCRbeta diversity (inverse Simpson) was seen in IBD patients than in healthy co-twins.

Sequencing was carried out using blood. The chain joins TRBV7-7 to TRBJ2-5; the TRBD1 assignment by TCRdb is unverifiable without DNA. This clonotype was obtained from a human donor with ulcerative colitis or Crohn's disease, or a healthy co-twin of an affected twin (not recorded which). This CDR3 is CASSTDRGPETQYF. Full variable domain (outside the CDR3, taken from reference TRBV7-7 and TRBJ2-5): GAGVSQSPRYKVTKRGQDVTLRCDPISSHATLYWYQQALGQGPEFLTYFNYEAQPDKSGLPSDRFSAERPEGSISTLTIQRTEQRDSAMYRCASSTDRGPETQYFGPGTRLLVL.